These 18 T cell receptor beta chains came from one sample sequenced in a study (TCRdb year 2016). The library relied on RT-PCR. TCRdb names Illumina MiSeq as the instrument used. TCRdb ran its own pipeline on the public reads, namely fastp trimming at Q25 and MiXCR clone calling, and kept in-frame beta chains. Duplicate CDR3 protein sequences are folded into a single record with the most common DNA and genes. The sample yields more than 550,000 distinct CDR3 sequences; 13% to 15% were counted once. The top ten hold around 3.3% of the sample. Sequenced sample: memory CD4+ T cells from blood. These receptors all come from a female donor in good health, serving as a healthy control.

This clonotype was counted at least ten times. The CDR3 nucleotides are TGCAGTCTGCCGGACTCCTACGAGCAGTACTTC. Residues: CSLPDSYEQYF. This chain connects TRBV20-1 to TRBJ2-7; D gene ambiguous. Germline assignment: CDR1 DFQATT and CDR2 SNEGSKA (reference sequence). This CDR3 region has 11 residues. Trimming removed 8 bases at V and 0 bases at J, with 8 bases between.

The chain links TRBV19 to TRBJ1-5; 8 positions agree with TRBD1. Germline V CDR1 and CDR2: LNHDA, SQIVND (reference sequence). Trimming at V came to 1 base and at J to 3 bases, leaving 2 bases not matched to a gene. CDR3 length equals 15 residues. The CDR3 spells CASSIGQGLNQPQHF. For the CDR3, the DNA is TGTGCCAGTAGTATAGGACAGGGGCTCAATCAGCCCCAGCATTTT.

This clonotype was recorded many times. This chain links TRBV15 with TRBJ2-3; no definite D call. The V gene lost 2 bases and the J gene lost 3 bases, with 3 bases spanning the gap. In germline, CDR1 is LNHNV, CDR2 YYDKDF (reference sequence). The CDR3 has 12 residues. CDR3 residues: CATSRQTDTQYF. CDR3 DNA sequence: TGTGCCACCAGCAGACAAACAGATACGCAGTATTTT.

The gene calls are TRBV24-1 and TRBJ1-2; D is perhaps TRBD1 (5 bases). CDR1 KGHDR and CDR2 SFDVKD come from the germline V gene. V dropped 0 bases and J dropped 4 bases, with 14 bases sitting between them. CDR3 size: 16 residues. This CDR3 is CATSDLHGRAGYGYTF. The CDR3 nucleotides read TGTGCCACCAGTGATTTGCATGGCAGGGCTGGCTATGGCTACACCTTC.

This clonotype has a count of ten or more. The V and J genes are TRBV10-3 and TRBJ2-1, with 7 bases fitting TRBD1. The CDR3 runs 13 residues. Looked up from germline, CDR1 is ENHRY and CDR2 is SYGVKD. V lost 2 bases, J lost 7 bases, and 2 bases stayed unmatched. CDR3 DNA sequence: TGTGCCATCAGTGAGAGACAGGGAAATGAGCAGTTCTTC. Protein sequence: CAISERQGNEQFF.

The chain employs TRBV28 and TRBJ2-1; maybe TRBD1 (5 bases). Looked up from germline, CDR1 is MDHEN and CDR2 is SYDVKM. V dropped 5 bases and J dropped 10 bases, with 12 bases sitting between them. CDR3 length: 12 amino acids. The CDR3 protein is CASSKGVWEQFF. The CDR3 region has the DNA TGTGCCAGCAGTAAAGGGGTATGGGAGCAGTTCTTC.

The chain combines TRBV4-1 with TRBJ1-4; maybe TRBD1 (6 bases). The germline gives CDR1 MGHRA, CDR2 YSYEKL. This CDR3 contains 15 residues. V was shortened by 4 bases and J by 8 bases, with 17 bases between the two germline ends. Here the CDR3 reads CASSLLGGREEKLFF. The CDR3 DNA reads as TGCGCCAGCAGCCTGTTAGGGGGGCGGGAGGAAAAACTGTTTTTT.

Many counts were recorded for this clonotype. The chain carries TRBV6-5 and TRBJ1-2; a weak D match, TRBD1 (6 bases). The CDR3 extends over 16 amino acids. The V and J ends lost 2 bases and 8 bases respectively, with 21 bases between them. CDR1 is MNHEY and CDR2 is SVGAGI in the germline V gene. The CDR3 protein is CASSYTGHGPFGGYTF. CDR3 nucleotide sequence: TGTGCCAGCAGTTACACGGGACACGGACCCTTTGGAGGCTACACCTTC.

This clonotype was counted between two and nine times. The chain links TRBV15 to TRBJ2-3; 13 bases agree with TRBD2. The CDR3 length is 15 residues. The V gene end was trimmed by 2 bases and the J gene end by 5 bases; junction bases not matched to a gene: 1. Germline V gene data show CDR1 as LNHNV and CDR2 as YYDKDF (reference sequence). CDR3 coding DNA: TGTGCCACCAGCAGAAGACTAGCGGGAGGAGATACGCAGTATTTT. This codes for CATSRRLAGGDTQYF.

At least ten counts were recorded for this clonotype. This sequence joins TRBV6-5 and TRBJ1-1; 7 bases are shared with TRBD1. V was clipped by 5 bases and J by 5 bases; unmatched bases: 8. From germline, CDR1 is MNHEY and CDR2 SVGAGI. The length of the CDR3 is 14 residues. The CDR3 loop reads CASSGRGGNTEAFF. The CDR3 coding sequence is TGTGCCAGCAGTGGCCGAGGGGGCAATACTGAAGCTTTCTTT.

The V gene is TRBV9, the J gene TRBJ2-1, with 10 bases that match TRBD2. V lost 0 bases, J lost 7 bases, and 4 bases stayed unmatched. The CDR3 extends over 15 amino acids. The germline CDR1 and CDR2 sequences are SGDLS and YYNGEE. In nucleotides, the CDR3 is TGTGCCAGCAGCGTAGTGCCTAGCGGGGGAAATGAGCAGTTCTTC. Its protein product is CASSVVPSGGNEQFF. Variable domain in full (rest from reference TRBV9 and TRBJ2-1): DSGVTQTPKHLITATGQRVTLRCSPRSGDLSVYWYQQSLDQGLQFLIQYYNGEERAKGNILERFSAQQFPDLHSELNLSSLELGDSALYFCASSVVPSGGNEQFFGPGTRLTVL.

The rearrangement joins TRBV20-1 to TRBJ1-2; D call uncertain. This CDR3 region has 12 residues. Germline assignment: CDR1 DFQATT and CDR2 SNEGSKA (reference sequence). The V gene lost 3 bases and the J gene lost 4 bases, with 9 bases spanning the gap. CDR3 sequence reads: CSASEAPYGYTF. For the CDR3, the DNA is TGCAGTGCTAGTGAAGCTCCCTATGGCTACACCTTC.

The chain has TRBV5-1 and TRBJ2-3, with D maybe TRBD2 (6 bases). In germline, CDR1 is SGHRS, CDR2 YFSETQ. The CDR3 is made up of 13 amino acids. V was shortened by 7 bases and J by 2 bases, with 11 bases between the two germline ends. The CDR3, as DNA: TGCGCCAGCCGGGACTCCTTCACAGATACGCAGTATTTT. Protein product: CASRDSFTDTQYF.

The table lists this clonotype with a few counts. The CDR3 nucleotides read TGCAGTGCTAGAGTCCGGACAGGGGTCGGCTACACCTTC. Encoded protein: CSARVRTGVGYTF. The gene calls are TRBV20-1 and TRBJ1-2; 9 nucleotides align to TRBD1. CDR1 and CDR2 (germline): DFQATT, SNEGSKA (reference sequence). The CDR3 is made up of 13 amino acids. V was clipped by 1 base and J by 8 bases; unmatched bases: 5.

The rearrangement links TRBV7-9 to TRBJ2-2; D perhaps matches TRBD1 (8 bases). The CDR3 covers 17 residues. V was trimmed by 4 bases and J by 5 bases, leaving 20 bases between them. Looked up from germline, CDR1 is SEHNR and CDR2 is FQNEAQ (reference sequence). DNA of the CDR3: TGTGCCAGCAGCTCAAGAAGCACAGGGGGGGATACCGGGGAGCTGTTTTTT. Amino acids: CASSSRSTGGDTGELFF.

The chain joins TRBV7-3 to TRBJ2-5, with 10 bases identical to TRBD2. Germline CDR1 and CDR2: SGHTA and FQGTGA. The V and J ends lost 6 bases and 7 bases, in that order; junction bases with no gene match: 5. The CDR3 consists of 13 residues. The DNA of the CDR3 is TGTGCCAGCAGTCAAGCTAGCGGGAGGACCCAGTACTTC. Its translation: CASSQASGRTQYF.

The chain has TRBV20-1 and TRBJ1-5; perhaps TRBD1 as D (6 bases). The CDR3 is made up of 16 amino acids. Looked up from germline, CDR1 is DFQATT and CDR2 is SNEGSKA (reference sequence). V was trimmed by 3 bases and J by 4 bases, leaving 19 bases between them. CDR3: CSARRGIAGANQPQHF. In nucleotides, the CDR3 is TGCAGTGCTAGGAGGGGGATTGCGGGGGCGAATCAGCCCCAGCATTTT.

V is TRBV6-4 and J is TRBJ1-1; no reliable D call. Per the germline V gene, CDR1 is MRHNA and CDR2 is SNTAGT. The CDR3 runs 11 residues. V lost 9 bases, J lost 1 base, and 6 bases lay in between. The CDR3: CASTPNTEAFF. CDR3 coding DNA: TGTGCCAGTACACCGAACACTGAAGCTTTCTTT.